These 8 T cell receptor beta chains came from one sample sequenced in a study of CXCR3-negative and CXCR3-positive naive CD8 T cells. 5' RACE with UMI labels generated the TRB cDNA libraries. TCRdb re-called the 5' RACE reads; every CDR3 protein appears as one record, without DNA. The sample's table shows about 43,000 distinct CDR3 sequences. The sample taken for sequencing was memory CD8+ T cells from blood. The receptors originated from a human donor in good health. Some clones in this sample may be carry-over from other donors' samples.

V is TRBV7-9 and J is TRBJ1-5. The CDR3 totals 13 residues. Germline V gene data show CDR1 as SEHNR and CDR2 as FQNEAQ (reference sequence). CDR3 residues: CASSFNSNQPQHF. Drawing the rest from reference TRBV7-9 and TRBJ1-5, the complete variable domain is DTGVSQNPRHKITKRGQNVTFRCDPISEHNRLYWYRQTLGQGPEFLTYFQNEAQLEKSRLLSDRFSAERPKGSFSTLEIQRTEQGDSAMYLCASSFNSNQPQHFGDGTRLSIL.

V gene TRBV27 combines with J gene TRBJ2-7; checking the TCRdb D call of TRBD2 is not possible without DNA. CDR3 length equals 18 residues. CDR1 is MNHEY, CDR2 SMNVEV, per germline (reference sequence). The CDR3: CASSLSGTSGGPTYEQYF.

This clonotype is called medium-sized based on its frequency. CDR3 loop: CVSDSGYYGYTF. The chain recombines TRBV28 with TRBJ1-2. CDR3 length: 12 amino acids. Germline V gene sequence: CDR1 MDHEN, CDR2 SYDVKM.

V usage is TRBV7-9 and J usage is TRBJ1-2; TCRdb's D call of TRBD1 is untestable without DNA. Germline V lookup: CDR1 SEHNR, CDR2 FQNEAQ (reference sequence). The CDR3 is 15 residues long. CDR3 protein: CASSDTGGKNYGYTF.

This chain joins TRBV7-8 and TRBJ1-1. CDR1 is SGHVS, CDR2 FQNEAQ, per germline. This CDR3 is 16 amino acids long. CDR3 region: CASSLRVYGLDTEAFF.

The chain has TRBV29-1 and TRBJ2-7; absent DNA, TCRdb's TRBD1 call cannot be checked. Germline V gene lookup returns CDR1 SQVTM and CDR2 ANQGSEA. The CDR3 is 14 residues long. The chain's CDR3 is CSVVDRGGTYEQYF.

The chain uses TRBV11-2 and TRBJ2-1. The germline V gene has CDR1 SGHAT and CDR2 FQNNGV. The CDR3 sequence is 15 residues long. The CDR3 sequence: CASSLGLSSYNEQFF.

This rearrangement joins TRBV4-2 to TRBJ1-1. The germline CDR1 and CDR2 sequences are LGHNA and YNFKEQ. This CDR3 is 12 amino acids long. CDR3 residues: CASSPGGPEAFF.